This TCR beta chain stems from a study of beta chain features in type 1 diabetes (dated by TCRdb to the late 2010s). About the full investigation: Mean age, gender distribution, total cell number and subset yield did not differ between patients and healthy donors. Across all samples, 107,917,701 sorted cells were examined, and cell number per subset correlated strongly with RNA yield. In the study, TCRB repertoires of sorted circulating CD4+ T cell subsets from recently diagnosed type 1 diabetes patients were compared with those of matched healthy donors. Whereas all 30 or so donors provided naive and central memory subsets, regulatory and stem cell-like memory subsets were isolated from just 8 patients and roughly eight healthy donors.

For this clone: Its antigen remains undetermined. One base away there is no much larger clone; base qualities are not given.

Including the terminal cysteine and phenylalanine, the CDR3 comprises 13 residues. The only DNA kept is the CDR3, 39 bases in frame from the first base. V is clipped by 4 bases and J by 3 bases, and the sequence between their germline boundaries is 10 bases long. Reading the germline V gene gives CDR1 SGHRS and CDR2 YFSETQ. The High Capacity cDNA Reverse Transcription Kit was used to reverse transcribe all of the isolated RNA, meaning that expressed TCRB transcripts were what got sequenced. Deep immunoSEQ sequencing was applied to naive, central memory and regulatory T cell samples, giving an average of roughly 3.5 million total reads per sample. Sorted cells were lysed in RLT buffer and RNA was extracted with DNase-treated RNeasy Micro or Mini kits, depending on cell number. Each cell subset was processed on its own to prevent cross-contamination, while patient and healthy donor samples were processed together. The immunoSEQ multiplex PCR was used to amplify TCRB sequences from cDNA, generating 87-bp fragments that spanned the CDR3 region. Sequencing of the amplicons was done on the Illumina HiSeq platform. In the authors' own workflow: Synthetic template baselines were used to correct PCR bias computationally, reads within Hamming distance 2 were collapsed, and singletons that could not be merged were discarded. By aligning reads against IMGT, V, D and J genes, CDR3 length, and insertions or deletions at six rearrangement sites were assigned. Clonotype counts were normalized to sorted cell number within each subset before computing true diversity and Gini coefficients with the tcR R package. Repertoire sharing was quantified using the overlap coefficient calculated on TCRB nucleotide sequences. Out-of-frame TCRB sequences from naive cells were analyzed to stand in for the pre-selection repertoire. TCRdb stores this immuneACCESS table with in-frame sequences only. Part of the clones is absent; in the studies checked, under half of the shortfall reflects unresolved V genes, and no reason is known for the rest. V and J calls and clone size follow that table, whereas D and trimming were derived from the DNA. The sample table records 250,000 to 350,000 clones; roughly an eighth of these occur just once. The ten largest clones capture around 0.016% of the sample.

Each donor gave one peripheral blood draw, averaging approximately 110 mL, which was collected into heparinised tubes. Naive, central memory, regulatory and stem cell-like memory CD4+ T cells were sorted on a BD FACSAria II using a panel including CD45RO, CCR7, CD25, CD127, CD95 and CD27. Every sorted population had a purity above 95%. PBMCs were isolated immediately by Lymphoprep density gradient centrifugation and stained directly without culture. So that batch effects would be minimized, each experiment stained and sorted samples in pairs, pairing one healthy donor with one patient. General study outcomes and caveats: Sequencing cDNA rather than genomic DNA could over-represent highly expressing activated cells, although activation and CD3 levels did not differ between groups. Only small numbers of individuals were included in the HLA sub-analyses, which left unresolved whether HLA type had any influence on TCRB rearrangement. Naive, central memory and regulatory TCRB repertoires appeared to be more alike among patients than among healthy donors. At VDJ recombination sites, type 1 diabetes patients had fewer insertions and more deleted nucleotides, which implies abnormalities in thymic rearrangement. PCR might favor shorter templates, but patient and control samples were amplified and corrected together, so any skew would affect both groups equally. Type 1 diabetes patients showed a moderate but significant shortening of TCRB CDR3 length in all four CD4+ subsets.

The origin of this receptor is a young man with type 1 diabetes. The chain is made from TRBV5-1 and TRBJ2-5, with the D gene not confidently named. The source material was naive CD4+ T cells from blood. The cell subset or site label here, explained by the study, means: true naive CD4+ T cells. The CDR3 region has the sequence CASSTNVEETQYF. The bases read TGCGCCAGCAGCACTAACGTAGAAGAGACCCAGTACTTC.